This T cell receptor (beta chain) came from a study of T cell clonality in common variable immunodeficiency. There are 15 residues in the CDR3. Germline lookup yields CDR1 DFQATT and CDR2 SNEGSKA (reference sequence). This clone has only a few counts. Its antigen is currently unknown. The sequenced fragment ends 3 residues before the CDR3 boundary, so the rest is inferred from the germline J gene. Regarding the study as a whole: CVID subjects showed higher TCRbeta clonality than healthy controls. In common variable immunodeficiency, TCR beta chains reportedly carried fewer deletions and N-nucleotide insertions.

CVID and control samples used equivalent genomic DNA input. Method: immunoSEQ multiplex PCR; TCRdb's copy keeps in-frame clones and lacks some. This sample has roughly 58,000 clones, each found more than once. The source of this sequence is a person between 18 and 75 years old in good health. This rearrangement joins TRBV20-1 to TRBJ2-3, with 7 nucleotides matching TRBD2. The specimen was peripheral blood mononuclear cells. The DNA read from the CDR3 is TGCAGTGCCTTCGAAGCGGGGAAGGAGGATCAGCCG. Its translation: CSAFEAGKEDQP. The whole CDR3 is CSAFEAGKEDQPQYF.